The 4 T cell receptor beta chains presented below share a single source sample, sequenced in a study of blood T cell repertoires in COVID-19. This table comes from immunoSEQ multiplex PCR, and its TCRdb copy is limited to in-frame clones, with some not included. The sample shows fewer than 400,000 clones, about 85% of them seen only once. The sequencing sample was made of peripheral blood. The receptors here all came from a woman aged 18-29 years with acute or convalescent COVID-19.

The chain links TRBV6-1 to TRBJ1-2; D not certain. This CDR3 has 14 amino acids. The V gene's germline CDR1 is MNHNS and CDR2 SASEGT. The V gene lost 1 base and the J gene lost 4 bases, with 10 bases spanning the gap. The DNA for the CDR3 is TGTGCCAGCAGTGAAGGCACAGACACCTATGGCTACACCTTC. Translated: CASSEGTDTYGYTF.

V is TRBV19 and J is TRBJ2-1; 11 bases agree with TRBD1. V gave up 5 bases and J gave up 3 bases; unmatched junction bases: 9. Germline assignment: CDR1 LNHDA and CDR2 SQIVND (reference sequence). There are 17 residues in the CDR3. CDR3 DNA sequence: TGTGCCAGTAGTTCCCCCACCGGGACAGGGGGCTACAATGAGCAGTTCTTC. This encodes CASSSPTGTGGYNEQFF.

The chain has TRBV5-1 and TRBJ2-7, with TRBD1 identical over 7 bases. This CDR3 spans 13 amino acids. Germline-derived CDR1 and CDR2 are SGHRS and YFSETQ. The J segment lost 4 bases and the V segment lost 0 bases, leaving 1 base of the junction unmatched. The CDR3 nucleotides read TGCGCCAGCAGCTTGGAGGGACAGTACGAGCAGTACTTC. Translated: CASSLEGQYEQYF.

This rearrangement joins TRBV5-1 to TRBJ2-7; TRBD2 agrees at 9 bases. The germline V gene encodes CDR1 SGHRS and CDR2 YFSETQ. With V trimmed by 4 bases and J by 1 base, 9 bases remained unmatched. This CDR3 has 16 amino acids. The CDR3 reads CASSRAGGTLSYEQYF. CDR3 coding DNA: TGCGCCAGCAGCAGGGCGGGGGGGACACTTTCCTACGAGCAGTACTTC.